The T cell receptor beta chain under discussion was sequenced for a study of blood T cell repertoires in COVID-19. CDR1 and CDR2 from the germline V gene are MDHEN and SYDVKM. V lost 4 bases and J lost 3, with 12 bases in between. The CDR3 extends over 15 amino acids. Authors' methods: Estimated nucleated cell counts came from reference gene primer amplification. Some clones are missing from TCRdb's copy, which holds only in-frame ones; the method was immunoSEQ multiplex PCR. V and J calls and clone size are copied from that table; D and trimming were computed from the DNA. The sample carries about 320,000 clones, about nine tenths recorded once.

This TCR was sampled from a man between 60 and 75 years old who had recovered from COVID-19. Source material: PBMCs or T cells enriched from blood (not recorded which). The chain is built from TRBV28 and TRBJ1-4; tentative D call: TRBD1 (6 bases). The CDR3: CASSSGGQPNEKLFF. The CDR3 DNA follows: TGTGCCAGCAGTTCTGGGGGACAACCTAATGAAAAACTGTTTTTT.